These T cell receptor beta chains were read from a single sample in a study of T cells after yellow fever vaccination. TCRdb redid the calling of the 5' RACE reads with MiXCR, one entry per CDR3 protein. Of about 300,000 distinct CDR3 sequences in the sample, 6.8% are singletons; the top ten hold 15% to 20%. Sequenced here: PBMCs, sampled more than 40 days after the first yellow fever vaccination. The source of these receptors is a man younger than 35 who received the YFV17D yellow fever vaccine. CDR3s include the opening cysteine and the closing phenylalanine or tryptophan. The order of the fields is J gene, V gene, clone size, D gene, CDR3 protein, CDR3 DNA. The D gene is left open where the match is weak. A clone size is listed for some rows: how often the clone was seen (once, few, many), or a class if it is expanded.

TRBJ2-1 | TRBV14 | few | TRBD2 | CASSPGYSGEQFF | TGTGCCAGCAGTCCGGGCTATAGCGGGGAGCAGTTCTTC
TRBJ1-4 | TRBV5-6 | - | - | CASSEYTATNEKLFF | TGTGCCAGCAGCGAATACACAGCAACTAATGAAAAACTGTTTTTT
TRBJ1-4 | TRBV20-1 | few | - | CSASFRVGEKLFF | TGCAGTGCTAGTTTTCGGGTAGGGGAAAAACTGTTTTTT
TRBJ2-2 | TRBV29-1 | many | - | CSVEGSTGELFF | TGCAGCGTTGAGGGGTCCACCGGGGAGCTGTTTTTT
TRBJ2-5 | TRBV4-2 | many | - | CASSQDPGEETQYF | TGTGCCAGCAGCCAAGACCCAGGGGAAGAGACCCAGTACTTC
TRBJ2-2 | TRBV14 | few | - | CASSQDYGGGELFF | TGTGCCAGCAGCCAAGATTACGGGGGTGGGGAGCTGTTTTTT
TRBJ2-1 | TRBV5-1 | many | - | CASSLATYNEQFF | TGCGCCAGCAGCTTGGCGACCTACAATGAGCAGTTCTTC
TRBJ1-1 | TRBV29-1 | few | TRBD1 | CSIGRGQGTEAFF | TGCAGCATTGGGAGGGGGCAAGGAACTGAAGCTTTCTTT
TRBJ2-1 | TRBV19 | - | - | CASTRDPNSYNEQFF | TGTGCCAGTACCCGCGACCCGAACTCCTACAATGAGCAGTTCTTC
TRBJ1-5 | TRBV20-1 | - | TRBD1 | CSAGTDSNQPQHF | TGCAGTGCAGGGACAGATAGCAATCAGCCCCAGCATTTT
TRBJ2-7 | TRBV19 | once | - | CASKPGDGSTYEQYF | TGTGCCAGCAAGCCCGGGGACGGCTCAACCTACGAGCAGTACTTC
TRBJ2-1 | TRBV12-3/TRBV12-4 | - | TRBD2 | CASSSRQRGANEQFF | TGTGCCAGCAGCTCCCGTCAGCGGGGGGCCAATGAGCAGTTCTTC
TRBJ2-2 | TRBV7-8 | many | TRBD2 | CASSLGTSGLGELFF | TGTGCCAGCAGCTTAGGGACTAGCGGACTCGGGGAGCTGTTTTTT
TRBJ1-6 | TRBV20-1 | - | - | CSATGNDSPLHF | TGCAGTGCAACAGGGAATGACTCACCCCTCCACTTT
TRBJ1-4 | TRBV5-1 | many | - | CASSLLGTNEKLFF | TGCGCCAGCAGCTTGTTGGGAACTAATGAAAAACTGTTTTTT
TRBJ2-3 | TRBV7-8 | - | - | CASSLASDVGSDTQYF | TGTGCCAGCAGCTTAGCGTCGGACGTGGGGTCAGATACGCAGTATTTT
TRBJ2-3 | TRBV11-1 | - | TRBD2 | CATGTSGTDTQYF | TGTGCCACCGGGACTAGCGGAACAGATACGCAGTATTTT
TRBJ2-3 | TRBV15 | many | - | CATSRDQDTQYF | TGTGCCACCAGCAGAGATCAGGATACGCAGTATTTT